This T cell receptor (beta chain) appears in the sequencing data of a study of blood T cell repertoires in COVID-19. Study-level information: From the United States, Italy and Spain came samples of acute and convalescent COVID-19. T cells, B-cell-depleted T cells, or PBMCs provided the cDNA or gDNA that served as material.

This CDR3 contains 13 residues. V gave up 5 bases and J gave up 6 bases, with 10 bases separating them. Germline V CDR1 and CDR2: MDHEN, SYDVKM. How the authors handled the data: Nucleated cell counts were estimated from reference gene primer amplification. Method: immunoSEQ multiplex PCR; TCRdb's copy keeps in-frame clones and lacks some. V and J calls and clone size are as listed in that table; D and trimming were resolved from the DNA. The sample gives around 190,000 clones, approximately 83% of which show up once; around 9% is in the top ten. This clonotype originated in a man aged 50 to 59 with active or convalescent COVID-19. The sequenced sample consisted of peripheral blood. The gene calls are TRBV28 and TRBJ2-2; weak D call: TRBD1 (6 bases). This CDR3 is CASSVRGSGELFF. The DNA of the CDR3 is TGTGCCAGCAGTGTCAGGGGTTCCGGGGAGCTGTTTTTT.